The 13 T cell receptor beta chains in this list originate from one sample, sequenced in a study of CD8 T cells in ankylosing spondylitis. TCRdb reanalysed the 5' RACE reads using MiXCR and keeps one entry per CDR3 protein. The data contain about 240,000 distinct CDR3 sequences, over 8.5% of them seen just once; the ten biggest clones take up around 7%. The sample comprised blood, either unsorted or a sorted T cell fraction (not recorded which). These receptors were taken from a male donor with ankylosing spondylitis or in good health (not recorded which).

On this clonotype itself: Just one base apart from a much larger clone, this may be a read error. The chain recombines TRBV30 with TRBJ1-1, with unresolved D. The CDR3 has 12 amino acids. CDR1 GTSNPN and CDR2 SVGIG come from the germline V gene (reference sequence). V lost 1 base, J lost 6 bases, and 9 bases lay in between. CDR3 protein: CAWSGGGAEAFF. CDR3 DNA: TGTGCCTGGAGTGGGGGAGGCGCTGAAGCTTTCTTT.

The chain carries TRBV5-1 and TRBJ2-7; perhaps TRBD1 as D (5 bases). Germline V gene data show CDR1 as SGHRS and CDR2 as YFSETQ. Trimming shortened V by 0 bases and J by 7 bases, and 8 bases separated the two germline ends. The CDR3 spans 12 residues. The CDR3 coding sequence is TGCGCCAGCAGCTTGGGAAAGGGGGAGCAGTACTTC. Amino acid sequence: CASSLGKGEQYF.

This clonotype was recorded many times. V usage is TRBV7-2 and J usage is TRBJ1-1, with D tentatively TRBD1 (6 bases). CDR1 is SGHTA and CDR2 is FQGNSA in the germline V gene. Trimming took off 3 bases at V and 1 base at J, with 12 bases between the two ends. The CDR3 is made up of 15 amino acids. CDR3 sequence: CASSFTGTQNTEAFF. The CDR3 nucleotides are TGTGCCAGCAGCTTTACCGGGACACAGAACACTGAAGCTTTCTTT.

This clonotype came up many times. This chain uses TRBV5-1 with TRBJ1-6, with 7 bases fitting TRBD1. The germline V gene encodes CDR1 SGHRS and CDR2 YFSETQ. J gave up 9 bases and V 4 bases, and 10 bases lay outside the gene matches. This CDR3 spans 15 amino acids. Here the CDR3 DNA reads TGCGCCAGCAGCCTTCAGACAGGGACGAGTTCACCCCTCCACTTT. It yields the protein CASSLQTGTSSPLHF.

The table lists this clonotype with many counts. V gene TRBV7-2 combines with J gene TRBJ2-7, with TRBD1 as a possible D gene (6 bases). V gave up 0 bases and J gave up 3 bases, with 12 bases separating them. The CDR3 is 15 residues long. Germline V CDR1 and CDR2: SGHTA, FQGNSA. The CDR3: CASSLALGTRYEQYF. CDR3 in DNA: TGTGCCAGCAGCTTAGCTTTAGGGACACGCTACGAGCAGTACTTC.

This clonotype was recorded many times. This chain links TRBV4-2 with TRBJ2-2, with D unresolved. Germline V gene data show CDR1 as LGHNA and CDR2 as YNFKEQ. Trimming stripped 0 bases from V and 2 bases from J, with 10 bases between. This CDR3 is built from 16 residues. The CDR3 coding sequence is TGTGCCAGCAGCCAAGATTTTTCTAAAAACACCGGGGAGCTGTTTTTT. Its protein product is CASSQDFSKNTGELFF.

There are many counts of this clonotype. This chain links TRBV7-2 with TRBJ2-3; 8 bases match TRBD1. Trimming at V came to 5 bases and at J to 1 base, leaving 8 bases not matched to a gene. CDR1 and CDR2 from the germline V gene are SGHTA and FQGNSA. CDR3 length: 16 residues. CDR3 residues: CASSTGQGRGTDTQYF. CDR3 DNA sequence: TGTGCCAGCAGCACTGGACAGGGAAGGGGCACAGATACGCAGTATTTT.

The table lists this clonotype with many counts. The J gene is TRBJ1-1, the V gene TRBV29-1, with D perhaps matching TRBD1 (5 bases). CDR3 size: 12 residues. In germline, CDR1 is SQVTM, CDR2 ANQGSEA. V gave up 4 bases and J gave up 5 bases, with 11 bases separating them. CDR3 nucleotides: TGCAGCGTTGGTGACCCAGGGACTGAAGCTTTCTTT. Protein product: CSVGDPGTEAFF.

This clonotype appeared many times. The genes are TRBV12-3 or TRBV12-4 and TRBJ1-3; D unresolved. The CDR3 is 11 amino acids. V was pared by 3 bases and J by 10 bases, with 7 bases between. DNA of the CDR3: TGTGCCAGCAGTTTGCGGGAAACCATATATTTT. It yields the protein CASSLRETIYF.

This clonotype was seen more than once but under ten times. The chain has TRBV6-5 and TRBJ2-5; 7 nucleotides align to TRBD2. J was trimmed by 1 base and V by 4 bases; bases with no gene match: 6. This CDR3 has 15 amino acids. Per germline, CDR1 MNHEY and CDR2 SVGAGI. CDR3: CASSFTRGGQETQYF. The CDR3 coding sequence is TGTGCCAGCAGTTTCACACGCGGGGGCCAAGAGACCCAGTACTTC.

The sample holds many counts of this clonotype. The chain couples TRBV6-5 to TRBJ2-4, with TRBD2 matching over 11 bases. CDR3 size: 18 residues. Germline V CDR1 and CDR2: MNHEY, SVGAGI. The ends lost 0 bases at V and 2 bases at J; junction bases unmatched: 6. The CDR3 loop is CASSYSPRLAGSKNIQYF. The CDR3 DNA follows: TGTGCCAGCAGTTACTCCCCTAGACTAGCGGGGTCCAAAAACATTCAGTACTTC.

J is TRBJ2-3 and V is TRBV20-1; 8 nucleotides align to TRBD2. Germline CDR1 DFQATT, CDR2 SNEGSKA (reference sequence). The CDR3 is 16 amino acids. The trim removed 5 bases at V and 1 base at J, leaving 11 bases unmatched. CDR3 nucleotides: TGCAGTGCTCCCGACGTGAGGCGGGAGGGCACAGATACGCAGTATTTT. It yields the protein CSAPDVRREGTDTQYF.

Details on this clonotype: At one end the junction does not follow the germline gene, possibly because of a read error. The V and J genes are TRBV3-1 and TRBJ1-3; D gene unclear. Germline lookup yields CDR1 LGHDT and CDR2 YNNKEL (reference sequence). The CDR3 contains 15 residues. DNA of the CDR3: TGTGTCAGCAGCCAGATGCGCAGGAGTGGAAACACCATATATTTT. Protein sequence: CVSSQMRRSGNTIYF.